One and the same sample provided the 15 T cell receptor beta chains below, sequenced in a study of CD8 T cell repertoires and HIV-1 epitope variants. TCRdb's table, derived via immunoSEQ multiplex PCR, lists solely in-frame clones and lacks some. The sample lists roughly 100,000 clones; roughly 81% were seen once. The sequenced sample consisted of uncultured baseline CD8+ T cells from peripheral blood mononuclear cells (PBMCs). Receptors were obtained from a male donor with HIV.

The gene calls are TRBV6-6 and TRBJ2-5; maybe TRBD2 (6 bases). V was cut by 0 bases and J by 2 bases, with 13 bases left in between. Germline V lookup: CDR1 MNHNY, CDR2 SVGAGI (reference sequence). This CDR3 is 16 amino acids long. The CDR3 sequence: CASSYSRWRGQETQYF. CDR3 in DNA: TGTGCCAGCAGTTACTCTCGGTGGAGGGGTCAAGAGACCCAGTACTTC.

V is TRBV6-1 and J is TRBJ2-5; D remains unclear. V was cut by 6 bases and J by 4 bases, with 9 bases left in between. Germline CDR1 and CDR2: MNHNS and SASEGT. The CDR3 consists of 12 residues. CDR3 amino acids: CASSRTGETQYF. As DNA, the CDR3 is TGTGCCAGCAGCCGGACGGGAGAGACCCAGTACTTC.

The chain carries TRBV5-1 and TRBJ2-3; TRBD2 matches 7 bases. CDR1 is SGHRS and CDR2 is YFSETQ in the germline V gene. The CDR3 has 18 residues. J gave up 6 bases and V 4 bases, and 20 bases lay outside the gene matches. Written as DNA, the CDR3 is TGCGCCAGCAGCCCTTGGGGAGAACTAGCGCGAAGCGGCGATACGCAGTATTTT. It is translated as CASSPWGELARSGDTQYF.

The rearrangement uses TRBV7-8 and TRBJ1-5; D uncertain. Germline V gene data show CDR1 as SGHVS and CDR2 as FQNEAQ. The ends were cut back, 5 bases at V and 4 bases at J, with 9 bases in the middle. The CDR3 is 13 residues long. The CDR3 DNA sequence: TGTGCCAGCAGCCCCCGCGCGAATCAGCCCCAGCATTTT. This encodes CASSPRANQPQHF.

This chain uses TRBV27 with TRBJ1-1; 9 bases fit TRBD1. V lost 6 bases, J lost 5 bases, and 7 bases stayed unmatched. The CDR3 sequence is 14 residues long. Per the germline V gene, CDR1 is MNHEY and CDR2 is SMNVEV (reference sequence). This CDR3 is CASRYRGPVTEAFF. DNA for the CDR3: TGTGCCAGCAGATACAGGGGGCCGGTGACTGAAGCTTTCTTT.

The gene calls are TRBV5-1 and TRBJ2-7, with 7 bases aligning to TRBD1. V lost 4 bases to trimming and J lost 8 bases; unmatched junction nucleotides: 18. The germline V gene has CDR1 SGHRS and CDR2 YFSETQ. The CDR3 is made up of 16 amino acids. CDR3 residues: CASSLVGSGQSMKQYF. The DNA of the CDR3 is TGCGCCAGCAGCCTGGTGGGTTCGGGACAGAGTATGAAGCAGTACTTC.

The chain couples TRBV23-1 to TRBJ1-2; TRBD1 aligns across 11 bases. TRBV23-1 is assigned to the ORF class and has an uncertain function. CDR3 length: 16 residues. The ends lost 0 bases at V and 4 bases at J; junction bases unmatched: 4. CDR3 residues: CASSQSGQGAGYGYTF. CDR3 DNA sequence: TGCGCCAGCAGTCAATCAGGACAGGGGGCGGGCTATGGCTACACCTTC.

This clone is a singleton in its sample. The V call is TRBV28, the J call TRBJ1-1; 7 nucleotides line up with TRBD1. There are 16 residues in the CDR3. Germline-derived CDR1 and CDR2 are MDHEN and SYDVKM. V dropped 11 bases and J dropped 4; count of bases not matched to a gene: 19. The CDR3 loop is CAGRRTGGVSSTEAFF. DNA for the CDR3: TGTGCCGGTAGACGGACAGGAGGGGTGAGTTCCACTGAAGCTTTCTTT.

The V gene is TRBV2, the J gene TRBJ2-7; the D gene is possibly TRBD1 (6 bases). Between the trimmed V and J ends, which lost 4 bases and 2 bases, there was a span of 12 bases. CDR3 size: 14 residues. CDR1 and CDR2 from the germline V gene are SNHLY and FYNNEI. Written as DNA, the CDR3 is TGTGCCAGCAGTGTACGGGACATCGCCTACGAGCAGTACTTC. This translates into CASSVRDIAYEQYF.

This chain connects TRBV7-8 to TRBJ2-5; no definite D call. V was clipped by 1 base and J by 2 bases, with 8 bases between them. Germline assignment: CDR1 SGHVS and CDR2 FQNEAQ. The CDR3 consists of 14 residues. CDR3 sequence (DNA): TGTGCCAGCAGCTTAGAGTGGGGACAAGAGACCCAGTACTTC. Translation: CASSLEWGQETQYF.

V is TRBV28 and J is TRBJ1-5, with unresolved D. With 6 bases removed from V and 9 bases from J, the gap between germline ends came to 15 bases. In germline, CDR1 is MDHEN, CDR2 SYDVKM. The length of the CDR3 is 13 residues. The CDR3 DNA reads TGTGCCAGCAGCCACGACGGCCACGGGCCCCAGCATTTT. Translation gives CASSHDGHGPQHF.

CDR3 sequence: CASSWTVSTGELFF. The CDR3 nucleotides are TGTGCCAGCAGTTGGACTGTTTCGACCGGGGAGCTGTTTTTT. The chain combines TRBV5-6 with TRBJ2-2; D might be TRBD2 (5 bases). V lost 5 bases and J lost 5, with 13 bases in between. There are 14 residues in the CDR3. Germline CDR1 is SGHDT and CDR2 is YYEEEE.

The chain recombines TRBV6-6 with TRBJ2-7, with D perhaps matching TRBD1 or TRBD2 (5 bases each). The CDR3 consists of 16 residues. V lost 0 bases and J 0 bases, leaving 12 bases between the germline ends. From germline, CDR1 is MNHNY and CDR2 SVGAGI (reference sequence). The CDR3 nucleotides are TGTGCCAGCAGTTACTCGAGAGGGGACCTCTCCTACGAGCAGTACTTC. This encodes CASSYSRGDLSYEQYF.

The sample holds one count of this clone. The genes are TRBV6-5 and TRBJ1-5; 7 nucleotides align to TRBD1. This CDR3 is 15 amino acids long. CDR1 is MNHEY and CDR2 is SVGAGI in the germline V gene. The V segment lost 2 bases and the J segment 2 bases; nucleotides outside the gene matches: 3. The CDR3: CASSYGQGGNQPQHF. CDR3 DNA sequence: TGTGCCAGCAGTTACGGTCAGGGGGGCAATCAGCCCCAGCATTTT.

The V gene is TRBV14, the J gene TRBJ2-1; tentatively, D is TRBD2 (6 bases). There are 15 residues in the CDR3. Trimming shortened V by 5 bases and J by 0 bases, and 11 bases separated the two germline ends. Germline-derived CDR1 and CDR2 are SGHDN and FVKESK. The CDR3 reads CASSSGLGSYNEQFF. The CDR3 coding sequence is TGTGCCAGCAGCTCGGGACTGGGCTCCTACAATGAGCAGTTCTTC.